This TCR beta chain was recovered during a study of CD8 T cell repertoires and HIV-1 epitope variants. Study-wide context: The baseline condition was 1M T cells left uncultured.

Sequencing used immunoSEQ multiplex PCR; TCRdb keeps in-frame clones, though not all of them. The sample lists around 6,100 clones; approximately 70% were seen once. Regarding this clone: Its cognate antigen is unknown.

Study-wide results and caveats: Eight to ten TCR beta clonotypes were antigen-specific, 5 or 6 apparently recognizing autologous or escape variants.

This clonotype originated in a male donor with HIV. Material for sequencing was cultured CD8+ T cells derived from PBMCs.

The CDR3 loop is CASSLYRTSSNTGELFF. CDR3 in DNA: TGTGCCAGCAGCTTGTATCGGACTAGCTCGAACACCGGGGAGCTGTTTTTT. V usage is TRBV5-6 and J usage is TRBJ2-2; 8 bases are a match to TRBD2. The CDR3 covers 17 residues. With 1 base clipped from V and 0 bases from J, the junction kept 5 bases outside the gene matches. CDR1 and CDR2 from the germline V gene are SGHDT and YYEEEE.